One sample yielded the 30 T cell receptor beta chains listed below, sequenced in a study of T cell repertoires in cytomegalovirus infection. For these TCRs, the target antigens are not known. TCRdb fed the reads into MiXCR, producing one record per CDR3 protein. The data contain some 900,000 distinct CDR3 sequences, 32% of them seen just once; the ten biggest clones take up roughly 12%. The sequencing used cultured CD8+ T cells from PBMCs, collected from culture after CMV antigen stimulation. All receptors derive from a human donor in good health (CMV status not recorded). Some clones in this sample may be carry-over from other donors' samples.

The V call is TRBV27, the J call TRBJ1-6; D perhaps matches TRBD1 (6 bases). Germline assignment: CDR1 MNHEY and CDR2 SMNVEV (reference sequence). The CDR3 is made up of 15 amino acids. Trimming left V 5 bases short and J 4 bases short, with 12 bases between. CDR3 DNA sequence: TGTGCCAGCAGTAAAGACAGGTCTTATAATTCACCCCTCCACTTT. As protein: CASSKDRSYNSPLHF.

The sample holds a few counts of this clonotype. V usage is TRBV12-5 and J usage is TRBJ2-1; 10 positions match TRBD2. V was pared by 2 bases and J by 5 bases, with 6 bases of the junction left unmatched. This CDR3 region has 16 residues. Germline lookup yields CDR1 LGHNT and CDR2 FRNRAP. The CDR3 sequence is CASGLFTSGVHNEQFF. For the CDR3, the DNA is TGTGCTAGTGGTTTGTTCACTAGCGGGGTTCACAATGAGCAGTTCTTC.

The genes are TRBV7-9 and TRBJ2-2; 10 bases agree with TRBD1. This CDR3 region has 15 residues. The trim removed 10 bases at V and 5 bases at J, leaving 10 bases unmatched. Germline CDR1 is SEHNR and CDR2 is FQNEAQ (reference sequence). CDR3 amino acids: CANPDRGLETGELFF. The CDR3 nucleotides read TGTGCCAACCCCGACAGGGGGCTTGAAACCGGGGAGCTGTTTTTT.

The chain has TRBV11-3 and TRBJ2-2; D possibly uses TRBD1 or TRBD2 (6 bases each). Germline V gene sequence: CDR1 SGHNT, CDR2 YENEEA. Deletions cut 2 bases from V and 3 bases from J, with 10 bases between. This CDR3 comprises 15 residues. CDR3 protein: CASSLRGDYTGELFF. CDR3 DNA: TGTGCCAGCAGCTTAAGGGGGGACTACACCGGGGAGCTGTTTTTT.

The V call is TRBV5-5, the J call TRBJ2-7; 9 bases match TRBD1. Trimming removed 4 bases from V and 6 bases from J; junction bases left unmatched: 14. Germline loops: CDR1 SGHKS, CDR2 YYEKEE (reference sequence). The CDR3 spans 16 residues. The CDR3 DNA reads TGTGCCAGCAGCGGGATTGGGACAGGGTTGTGGAGCGAGCAGTACTTC. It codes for CASSGIGTGLWSEQYF.

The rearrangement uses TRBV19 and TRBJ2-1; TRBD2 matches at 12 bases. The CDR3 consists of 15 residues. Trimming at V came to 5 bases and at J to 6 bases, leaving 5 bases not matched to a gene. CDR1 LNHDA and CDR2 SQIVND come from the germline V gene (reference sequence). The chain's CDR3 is CASSLAGGAGNEQFF. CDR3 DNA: TGTGCCAGTAGTCTAGCGGGGGGGGCCGGCAATGAGCAGTTCTTC. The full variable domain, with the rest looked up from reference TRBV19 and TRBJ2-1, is DGGITQSPKYLFRKEGQNVTLSCEQNLNHDAMYWYRQDPGQGLRLIYYSQIVNDFQKGDIAEGYSVSREKKESFPLTVTSAQKNPTAFYLCASSLAGGAGNEQFFGPGTRLTVL.

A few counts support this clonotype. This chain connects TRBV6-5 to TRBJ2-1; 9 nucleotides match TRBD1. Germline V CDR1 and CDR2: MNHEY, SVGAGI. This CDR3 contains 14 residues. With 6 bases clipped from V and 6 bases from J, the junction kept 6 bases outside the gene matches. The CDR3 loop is CASRDRGVGNEQFF. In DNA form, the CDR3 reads TGTGCCAGCAGGGACAGGGGCGTCGGCAATGAGCAGTTCTTC.

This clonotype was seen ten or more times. The CDR3 nucleotides read TGTGCCAGCAGCTTAAGGACAGCAGATACGCAGTATTTT. It is translated as CASSLRTADTQYF. The chain employs TRBV7-8 and TRBJ2-3; D possibly corresponds to TRBD1 (6 bases). The CDR3 has 13 amino acids. The germline V gene has CDR1 SGHVS and CDR2 FQNEAQ. V gave up 2 bases and J gave up 4 bases, with 7 bases separating them.

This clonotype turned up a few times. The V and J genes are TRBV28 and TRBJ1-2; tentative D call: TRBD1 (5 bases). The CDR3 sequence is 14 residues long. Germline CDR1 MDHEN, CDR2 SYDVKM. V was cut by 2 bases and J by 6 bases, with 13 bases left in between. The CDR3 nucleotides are TGTGCCAGCAGTTTACTCGGGACCGCTAATGGCTACACCTTC. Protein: CASSLLGTANGYTF.

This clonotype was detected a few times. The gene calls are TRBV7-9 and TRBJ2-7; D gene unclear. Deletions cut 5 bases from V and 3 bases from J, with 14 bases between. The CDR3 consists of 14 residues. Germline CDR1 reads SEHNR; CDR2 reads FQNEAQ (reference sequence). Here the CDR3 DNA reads TGTGCCAGCAGCCCTGCCCGGACCAACTACGAGCAGTACTTC. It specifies CASSPARTNYEQYF.

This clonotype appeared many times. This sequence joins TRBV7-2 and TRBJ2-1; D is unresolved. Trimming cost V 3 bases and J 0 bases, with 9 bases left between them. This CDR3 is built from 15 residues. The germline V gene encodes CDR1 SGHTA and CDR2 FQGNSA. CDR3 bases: TGTGCCAGCAGCTTTCTCTCGAGCTCCTACAATGAGCAGTTCTTC. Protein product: CASSFLSSSYNEQFF.

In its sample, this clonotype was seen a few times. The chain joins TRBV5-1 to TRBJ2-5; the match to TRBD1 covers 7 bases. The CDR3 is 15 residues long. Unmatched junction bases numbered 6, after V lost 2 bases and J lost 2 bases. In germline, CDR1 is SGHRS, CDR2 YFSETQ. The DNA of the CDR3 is TGCGCCAGCAGCTTCCGCAGGGGGTATCAAGAGACCCAGTACTTC. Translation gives CASSFRRGYQETQYF.

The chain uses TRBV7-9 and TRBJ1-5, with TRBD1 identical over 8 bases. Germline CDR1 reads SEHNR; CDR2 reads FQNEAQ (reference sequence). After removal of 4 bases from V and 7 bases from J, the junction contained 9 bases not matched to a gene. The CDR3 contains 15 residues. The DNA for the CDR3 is TGTGCCAGCAGCTCAGGGGGCAGGGTCGAACAGCCCCAGCATTTT. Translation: CASSSGGRVEQPQHF.

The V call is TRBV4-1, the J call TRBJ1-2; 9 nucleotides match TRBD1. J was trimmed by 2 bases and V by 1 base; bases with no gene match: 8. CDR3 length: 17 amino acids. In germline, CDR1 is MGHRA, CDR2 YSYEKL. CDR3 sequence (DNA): TGCGCCAGCAGCCAAGCCGACACAGGGGGCGCGAACTATGGCTACACCTTC. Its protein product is CASSQADTGGANYGYTF.

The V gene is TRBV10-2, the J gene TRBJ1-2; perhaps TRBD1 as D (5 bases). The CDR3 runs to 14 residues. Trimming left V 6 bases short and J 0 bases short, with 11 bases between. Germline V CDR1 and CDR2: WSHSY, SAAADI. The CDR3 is CASRPGTANYGYTF. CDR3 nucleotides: TGCGCCAGCAGGCCGGGGACGGCTAACTATGGCTACACCTTC.

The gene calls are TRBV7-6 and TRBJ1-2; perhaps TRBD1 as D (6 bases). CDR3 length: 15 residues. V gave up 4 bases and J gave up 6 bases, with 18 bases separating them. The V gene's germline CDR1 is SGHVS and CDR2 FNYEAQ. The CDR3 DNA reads TGTGCCAGCAGCTCCCCTTCGGGACATTTCGATGGCTACACCTTC. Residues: CASSSPSGHFDGYTF.

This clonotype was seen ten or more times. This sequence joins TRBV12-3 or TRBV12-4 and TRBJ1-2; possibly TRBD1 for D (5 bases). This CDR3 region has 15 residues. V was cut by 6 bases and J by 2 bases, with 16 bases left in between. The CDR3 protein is CASRPSQGINYGYTF. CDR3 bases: TGTGCCAGCAGACCCTCCCAGGGAATCAACTATGGCTACACCTTC.

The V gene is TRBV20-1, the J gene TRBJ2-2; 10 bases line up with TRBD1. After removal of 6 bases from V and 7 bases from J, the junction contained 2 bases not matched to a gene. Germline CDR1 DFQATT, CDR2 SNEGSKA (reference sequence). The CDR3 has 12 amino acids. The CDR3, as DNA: TGCAGTGCCGACAGGGGGCACGGGGAGCTGTTTTTT. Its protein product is CSADRGHGELFF.

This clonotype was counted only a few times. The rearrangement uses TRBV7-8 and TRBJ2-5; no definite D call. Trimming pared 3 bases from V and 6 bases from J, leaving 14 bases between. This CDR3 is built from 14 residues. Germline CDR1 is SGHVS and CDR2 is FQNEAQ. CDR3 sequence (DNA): TGTGCCAGCAGCTTTCCTTATGGGGAAAAGACCCAGTACTTC. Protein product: CASSFPYGEKTQYF.

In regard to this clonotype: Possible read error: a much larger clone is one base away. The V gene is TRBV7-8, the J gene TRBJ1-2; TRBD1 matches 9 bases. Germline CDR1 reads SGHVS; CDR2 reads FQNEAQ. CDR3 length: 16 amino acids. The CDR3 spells CASSLRGDRADYGYIF. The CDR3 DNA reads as TGTGCCAGCAGCTTAAGGGGGGACAGGGCGGACTATGGCTACATCTTC.

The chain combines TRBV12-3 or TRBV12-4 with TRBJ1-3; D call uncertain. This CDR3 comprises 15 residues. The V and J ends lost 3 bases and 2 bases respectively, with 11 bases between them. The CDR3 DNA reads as TGTGCCAGCAGTTTGTCCGGGCCGGCTGGAAACACCATATATTTT. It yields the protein CASSLSGPAGNTIYF.

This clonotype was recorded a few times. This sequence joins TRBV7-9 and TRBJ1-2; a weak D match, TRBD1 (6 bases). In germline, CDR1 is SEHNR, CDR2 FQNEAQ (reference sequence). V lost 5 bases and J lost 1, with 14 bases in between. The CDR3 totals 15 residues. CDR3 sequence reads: CASSKQGTVNYGYTF. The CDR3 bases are TGTGCCAGCAGCAAACAGGGCACAGTTAACTATGGCTACACCTTC.

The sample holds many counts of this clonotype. CDR3 DNA sequence: TGTGCCAGCAGCGTCTCCACGGGGTCGGATTGGACCGCTGAAGCTTTCTTT. Translated, it gives CASSVSTGSDWTAEAFF. The chain joins TRBV7-6 to TRBJ1-1, with D unclear. CDR3 length: 17 amino acids. Germline lookup yields CDR1 SGHVS and CDR2 FNYEAQ. V lost 5 bases and J 6 bases, leaving 25 bases between the germline ends.

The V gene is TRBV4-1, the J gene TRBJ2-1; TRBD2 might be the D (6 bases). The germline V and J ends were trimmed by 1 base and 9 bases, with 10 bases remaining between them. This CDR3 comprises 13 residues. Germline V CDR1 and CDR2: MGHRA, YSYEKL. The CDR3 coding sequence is TGCGCCAGCAGCCAAGCGCCGGGACTTGAGCAGTTCTTC. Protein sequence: CASSQAPGLEQFF.

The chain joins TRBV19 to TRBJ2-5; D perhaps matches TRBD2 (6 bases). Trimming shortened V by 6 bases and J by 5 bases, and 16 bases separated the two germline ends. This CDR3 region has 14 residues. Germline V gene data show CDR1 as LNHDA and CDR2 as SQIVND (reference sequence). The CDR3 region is CASRRDSNTETQYF. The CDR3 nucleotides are TGTGCCAGTAGAAGGGACTCAAACACGGAGACCCAGTACTTC.

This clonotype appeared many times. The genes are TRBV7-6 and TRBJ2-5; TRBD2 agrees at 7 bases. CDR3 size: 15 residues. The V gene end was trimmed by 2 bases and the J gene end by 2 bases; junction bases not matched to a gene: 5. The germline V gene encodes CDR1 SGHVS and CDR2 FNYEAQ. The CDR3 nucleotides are TGTGCCAGCAGCTTACTAGCGGTACTTCAAGAGACCCAGTACTTC. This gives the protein CASSLLAVLQETQYF. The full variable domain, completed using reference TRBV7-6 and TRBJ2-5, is GAGVSQSPRYKVTKRGQDVALRCDPISGHVSLYWYRQALGQGPEFLTYFNYEAQQDKSGLPNDRFSAERPEGSISTLTIQRTEQRDSAMYRCASSLLAVLQETQYFGPGTRLLVL.

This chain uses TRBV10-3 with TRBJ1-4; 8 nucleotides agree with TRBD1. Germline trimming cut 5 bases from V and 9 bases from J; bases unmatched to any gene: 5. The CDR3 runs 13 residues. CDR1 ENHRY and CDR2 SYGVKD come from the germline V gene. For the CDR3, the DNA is TGTGCCATCAGTCCAGGGGGCGGTAAAAAACTGTTTTTT. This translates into CAISPGGGKKLFF.

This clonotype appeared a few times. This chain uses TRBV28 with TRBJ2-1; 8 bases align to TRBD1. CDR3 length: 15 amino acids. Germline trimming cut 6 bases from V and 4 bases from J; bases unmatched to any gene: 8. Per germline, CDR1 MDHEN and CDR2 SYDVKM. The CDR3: CASSPDRDVYNEQFF. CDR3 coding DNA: TGTGCCAGCAGCCCGGACAGGGATGTTTACAATGAGCAGTTCTTC.

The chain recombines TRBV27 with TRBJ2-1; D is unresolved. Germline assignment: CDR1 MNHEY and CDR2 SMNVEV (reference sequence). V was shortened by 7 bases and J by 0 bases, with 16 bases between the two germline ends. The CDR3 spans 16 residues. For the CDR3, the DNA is TGTGCCAGCAATTTTGGACCGTTGAGCTCCTACAATGAGCAGTTCTTC. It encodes CASNFGPLSSYNEQFF.

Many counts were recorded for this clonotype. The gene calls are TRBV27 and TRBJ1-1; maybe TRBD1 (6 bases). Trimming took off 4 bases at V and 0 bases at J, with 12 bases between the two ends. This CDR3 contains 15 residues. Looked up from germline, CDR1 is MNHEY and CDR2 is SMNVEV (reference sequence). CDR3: CASSSKYRVNTEAFF. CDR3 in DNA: TGTGCCAGCAGTTCAAAATACAGGGTGAACACTGAAGCTTTCTTT.